This T cell receptor beta chain was documented in a study of early T cells in non-severe SARS-CoV-2 infection. Overall study context: It was bulk RNA from unsorted whole blood that was sequenced, and the chains were unpaired.

This clonotype appeared many times. Individual cDNA molecules carried attached unique molecular identifiers. MiXCR, run by TCRdb on the 5' RACE reads, gives a single entry per CDR3 protein. The table includes about 39,000 distinct CDR3 sequences, 7% to 8% detected once. CDR1 MDHEN and CDR2 SYDVKM come from the germline V gene. The CDR3 has 18 residues. V shed 5 bases and J shed 0 bases, with 20 bases lying between them. The source of this sequence is an adult who was a healthcare worker with PCR-confirmed SARS-CoV-2 infection or an uninfected control (not recorded which). The material sequenced was whole blood. The chain joins TRBV28 to TRBJ2-1; D gene uncertain. The CDR3 sequence is CASSPSTRAFSSYNEQFF. The CDR3 nucleotides are TGTGCCAGCAGTCCCTCAACCAGAGCGTTCAGCTCCTACAATGAGCAGTTCTTC.